A selection of T cell receptor beta chains follows, all from one sample in a study of blood T cell repertoires in COVID-19. Profiling relied on immunoSEQ multiplex PCR, and the TCRdb table lists in-frame clones only, not all of them. The table has about 250,000 clones, more than 70% seen once. The sequenced material came from peripheral blood. These receptors all come from a man aged 35 to 55 with active or convalescent COVID-19. Each CDR3 is given with its conserved first and last residue. D genes are given only for firm matches. Clone size is stated in some rows and not others, as once, few, many or a class when expanded.

cdr3_nt cdr3_aa j_call d_call v_call clone_size
TGTGCCAGCAGCCCCAAGGACAGGACTGAAGCTTTCTTT CASSPKDRTEAFF TRBJ1-1 TRBD1 TRBV7-9 NA
TGTGCCAGCAGTTTACAACAGCACTCTGGAAACACCATATATTTT CASSLQQHSGNTIYF TRBJ1-3 NA TRBV28 NA
TGTGCCAGCAGGATAGGGGGCTATATCAACGAGCAGTACTTC CASRIGGYINEQYF TRBJ2-7 TRBD1 TRBV27 NA
TGCGCCAGCAGCCTTCCGGGACAGAGGAACACTGAAGCTTTCTTT CASSLPGQRNTEAFF TRBJ1-1 TRBD1 TRBV4-1 few
TGTGCCAGCAGTCGGACAGGGGACGTCTATGGCTACACCTTC CASSRTGDVYGYTF TRBJ1-2 TRBD1 TRBV6-5 NA
TGTGCCTGGAGTGGGCAGATGAACACTGAAGCTTTCTTT CAWSGQMNTEAFF TRBJ1-1 NA TRBV30 NA
TGTGCCTGGAGTAACGGACAGGTCAATCAGCCCCAGCATTTT CAWSNGQVNQPQHF TRBJ1-5 TRBD1 TRBV30 NA
TGCGCCAGCAGGACAGAACAGATGAACACCGGGGAGCTGTTTTTT CASRTEQMNTGELFF TRBJ2-2 NA TRBV10-2 once
TGTGCCAGCAGCCTCCTAGCGGATACGCAGTATTTT CASSLLADTQYF TRBJ2-3 NA TRBV3-1/TRBV3-2 NA
TGTGCCAGCAGCTTAGATAGGTTCGACAGCTCCTATAATTCACCCCTCCACTTT CASSLDRFDSSYNSPLHF TRBJ1-6 NA TRBV11-2 NA
TGTGCCAGCAGTTACTCGAAAGGGGCAGCCCAGCATTTT CASSYSKGAAQHF TRBJ1-5 NA TRBV6-5 NA
TGTGCCAGCAGCTTAGCCGGGACTAGCGGGGCGTACAATGAGCAGTTCTTC CASSLAGTSGAYNEQFF TRBJ2-1 TRBD2 TRBV7-3 NA
TGCGCCAGCAGATCGACAGGGGGCGATGAAAAACTGTTTTTT CASRSTGGDEKLFF TRBJ1-4 TRBD1 TRBV10-2 once
TGTGCCAGCAGTTTAGAGGGGGCCCTACCGGGTGGCTACACCTTC CASSLEGALPGGYTF TRBJ1-2 TRBD1 TRBV28 NA
TGTGCCAGCAGCGCCAAACAGGGGGCGGTCCGGATCAAGATCAGAGATACGCAGTATTTT CASSAKQGAVRIKIRDTQYF TRBJ2-3 TRBD1 TRBV6-6 NA
TGTGCCACCAGCACCACCGGGACAGGGTCCAATTCACCCCTCCACTTT CATSTTGTGSNSPLHF TRBJ1-6 TRBD1 TRBV15 NA
TGTGCCAGTAGTATAGGGGGACAGGGCGAATTCTATGGCTACACCTTC CASSIGGQGEFYGYTF TRBJ1-2 TRBD1 TRBV19 NA
TGTGCCAGCAGGGATGGACACAGCCCTGCGTATTTT CASRDGHSPAYF TRBJ2-3 NA TRBV12-3/TRBV12-4 NA
TGTGCCAGCAGCCGGGGGACTCCCTATAGCTCCTACAATGAGCAGTTCTTC CASSRGTPYSSYNEQFF TRBJ2-1 NA TRBV5-4 NA
TGTGCCAGCAGCCCCCCAGGGCGACCAGATACGCAGTATTTT CASSPPGRPDTQYF TRBJ2-3 NA TRBV6-5 NA
TGTGCCAGCAGTTTAAGTGGTACAGGGACATTGAACACTGAAGCTTTCTTT CASSLSGTGTLNTEAFF TRBJ1-1 NA TRBV27 NA
TGTGCCAGCAGCTTACAACAGTACAATCAGCCCCAGCATTTT CASSLQQYNQPQHF TRBJ1-5 NA TRBV7-9 NA
TGTGCCAGCTACTCATTTGGGAGAGCTAACTATGGCTACACCTTC CASYSFGRANYGYTF TRBJ1-2 NA TRBV19 few
TGTGCCTGGAGTGCAGGGGGCGCGCGCGCTGAAGCTTTCTTT CAWSAGGARAEAFF TRBJ1-1 TRBD1 TRBV30 once
TGTGCCAGCTCTCCCGGACAGAACTATGGCTACACCTTC CASSPGQNYGYTF TRBJ1-2 NA TRBV18 NA
TGTGCTAGTGCCCGCGGCGGGGGGGAGCTGTTTTTT CASARGGGELFF TRBJ2-2 NA TRBV12-5 NA
TGCAGCGTGCGAAGCGGGGGGGCATCTTACGAGCAGTACTTC CSVRSGGASYEQYF TRBJ2-7 TRBD2 TRBV29-1 NA
TGTGCCTGGAGTGCCCTCCTAATAGGGGGCACTGAAGCTTTCTTT CAWSALLIGGTEAFF TRBJ1-1 NA TRBV30 NA
TGCGCCAGCAGCCTCGGGACAGGCCCTCTCGGTAGCAATCAGCCCCAGCATTTT CASSLGTGPLGSNQPQHF TRBJ1-5 TRBD1 TRBV4-1 many
TGTGCCAGCAGCTTAGTAAATTCACCCCTCCACTTT CASSLVNSPLHF TRBJ1-6 NA TRBV13 NA
TGTGCCAGCAGCCAAGAAAGACTTTATGGCTACACCTTC CASSQERLYGYTF TRBJ1-2 NA TRBV3-1/TRBV3-2 NA
TGTGCCAGTAGTCTCCGGGGGGGGAGGGCCTACGAGCAGTACTTC CASSLRGGRAYEQYF TRBJ2-7 TRBD2 TRBV19 NA
TGTGCCAGCAGCCAACGGACAGGGACCGTCTCTAACTATGGCTACACCTTC CASSQRTGTVSNYGYTF TRBJ1-2 TRBD1 TRBV7-8 NA
TGCGCCAGCAGCTTGGGACAGGGTGGTTACTATGGCTACACCTTC CASSLGQGGYYGYTF TRBJ1-2 TRBD1 TRBV5-1 NA
TGTGCCAGCAGCTTGCGCGGACTGGTTCACTACGAGCAGTACTTC CASSLRGLVHYEQYF TRBJ2-7 NA TRBV5-6 NA
TGTGCCACCAGTGATTCCGGGACATCTCTCGGCATCGTCATTGCAACTAATGAAAAACTGTTTTTT CATSDSGTSLGIVIATNEKLFF TRBJ1-4 NA TRBV24-1 few
TGTGCCTGGAGTAGCGGGAGGGCCACTGAGCAGTTCTTC CAWSSGRATEQFF TRBJ2-1 TRBD2 TRBV30 once
TGTGCCAGCAGCCTGACAGACGCCTATGGCCACACCTTC CASSLTDAYGHTF TRBJ1-2 NA TRBV11-2 NA
TGTGCCAGCAGCCAAGTTACAGGATGGAACACTGAAGCTTTCTTT CASSQVTGWNTEAFF TRBJ1-1 NA TRBV4-2 few
TGTGCCAGCAGCTCCGCCGCGAACAGGGCAATAGGGGATGGCTACACCTTC CASSSAANRAIGDGYTF TRBJ1-2 NA TRBV7-8 once
TGCGCCAGCAGACCGGGACAGGGGACTGGAAACACCATATATTTT CASRPGQGTGNTIYF TRBJ1-3 TRBD1 TRBV10-2 NA
TGCGCCAGCAGCCGAGGGACAGATACTAGCACAGATACGCAGTATTTT CASSRGTDTSTDTQYF TRBJ2-3 TRBD1 TRBV5-1 NA
TGTGCCAGCAGCTTGACAGCGGCTTCCTACAATGAGCAGTTCTTC CASSLTAASYNEQFF TRBJ2-1 NA TRBV5-5 NA
TGTGCCAGCAGTTACCCCCCTCTAGATACGCAGTATTTT CASSYPPLDTQYF TRBJ2-3 NA TRBV6-2/TRBV6-3 NA
TGTGCCAGCAGCCAAATCCGGGACAGGAACACTGAAGCTTTCTTT CASSQIRDRNTEAFF TRBJ1-1 TRBD1 TRBV5-8 NA
TGTGCCAGCAGCTTAGGTTTGCTAGCGGGGGGGGCAGATACGCAGTATTTT CASSLGLLAGGADTQYF TRBJ2-3 TRBD2 TRBV11-2 NA
TGCAGCGCTGCTCGGACTAGCGGGAGGGTCGATGAGCAGTTCTTC CSAARTSGRVDEQFF TRBJ2-1 TRBD2 TRBV29-1 NA
TGTGCCAGTAGCGGGACAGGGGACTACAATGAGCAGTTCTTC CASSGTGDYNEQFF TRBJ2-1 TRBD1 TRBV19 NA
TGTGCCAGCAACCCGGTGGTCACTAATGAAAAACTGTTTTTT CASNPVVTNEKLFF TRBJ1-4 NA TRBV2 NA
TGTGCCAGCAGCCCGACCGGGACAGGGGGAATCGGGGAGCTGTTTTTT CASSPTGTGGIGELFF TRBJ2-2 TRBD1 TRBV7-9 many
TGTGCCAGCTCACTCGGGGAAGGGAGGTCAGCTTTCTTT CASSLGEGRSAFF TRBJ1-1 NA TRBV18 NA
TGCGCCAGCAGCCAAGGGCAGGGCCCTGCCCGAGAGACCCAGTACTTC CASSQGQGPARETQYF TRBJ2-5 NA TRBV4-1 NA